The present T cell receptor (beta chain) was sequenced within a study of CXCR3-negative and CXCR3-positive naive CD8 T cells. Germline loops: CDR1 SQVTM, CDR2 ANQGSEA. This CDR3 is 16 amino acids long. Preparation of TRB cDNA libraries relied on 5' RACE carrying UMI labels. With the 5' RACE reads reprocessed, TCRdb shows one record per CDR3 protein and no DNA. The ten most abundant clones cover less than 2% of a sample with under 7,500 distinct CDR3 sequences. Sequenced: naive CXCR3- CD8+ T cells from blood. The subset is: CD45RO-CCR7+CD27+CD95- naive CD8+ T cells lacking CXCR3 (TNR3-). The source is a human donor in good health. Some clones in this sample may be carry-over from other donors' samples. The chain combines TRBV29-1 with TRBJ2-7; TCRdb selects TRBD1, and the lack of DNA leaves this call unchecked. The chain's CDR3 is CSVEDDRDSDPYEQYF.